Listed below are T cell receptor beta chains from one sample, sequenced in a study of human T cells and chemical hapten exposure. Each CDR3 protein is one row after TCRdb ran MiXCR on the RACE reads. The sample includes about 85,000 distinct CDR3 sequences, 6.5% to 10% of them seen just once. Source: whole blood, taken in connection with sensitization to the hapten diphenylcyclopropenone (DPC). Receptors originate from a man in his forties with alopecia areata. Some clones in this sample may be carry-over from other donors' samples. Each CDR3 is given with its conserved first and last residue. A D gene is named only where the DNA matches it firmly. Clone sizes are given selectively: once, few, many, or a class where the clone is expanded.

len	j_gene	d_gene	abundance	v_gene	CDR3nt	CDR3aa
13	TRBJ2-3	-	-	TRBV6-5	TGTGCCAGCAGTACAGGACGCACAGATACGCAGTATTTT	CASSTGRTDTQYF
15	TRBJ2-1	-	many	TRBV7-4	TGTGCCAGCACCTGGTGTGGGGAGGAAATGAGGGAGCAGTTCTTC	CASTWCGEEMREQFF
14	TRBJ2-2	-	few	TRBV20-1	TGCAGTGCTAGAGAAGCCCCGGGCACCGGGGAGCTGTTTTTT	CSAREAPGTGELFF
14	TRBJ2-1	TRBD1	-	TRBV6-6	TGTGCCAGCACCCAGGCCGGGACAGGGAATGAGCAGTTCTTC	CASTQAGTGNEQFF
15	TRBJ2-1	TRBD2	many	TRBV6-2/TRBV6-3	TGTGCCAGCAGTCGTACCCTAGCGGGAGAGAATGAGCAGTTCTTC	CASSRTLAGENEQFF
12	TRBJ1-3	-	-	TRBV7-2	TGTGCCAGCAGTTTAGCTGGAAACACCATATATTTT	CASSLAGNTIYF
15	TRBJ2-3	-	-	TRBV29-1	TGCAGCGTGGGGTTGGCGGGTTCTAGCACAGATACGCAGTATTTT	CSVGLAGSSTDTQYF
15	TRBJ2-1	TRBD2	many	TRBV6-2/TRBV6-3	TGTGCCAGCAGTCCCCTAGCGGGAGGTATGCATGAGCAGTTCTTC	CASSPLAGGMHEQFF
21	TRBJ1-3	TRBD1	-	TRBV28	TGTGCCAGCAGTTTAACCGGGACAGGGCCATTCGGGGCTACCTCTGGAAACACCATATATTTT	CASSLTGTGPFGATSGNTIYF
14	TRBJ1-1	-	few	TRBV4-3	TGCGCCAGCAGCCAAGAAGTGGCGCAATTCCAAGCTTTCTTT	CASSQEVAQFQAFF
13	TRBJ1-2	-	few	TRBV6-1	TGTGCCAGCAGAGGATCAGGTTTCTATGGCTACACCTTC	CASRGSGFYGYTF
14	TRBJ2-5	TRBD1	few	TRBV9	TGTGCCAGCAGCCTGACAGGGTATCTAGAGACCCAGTACTTC	CASSLTGYLETQYF
16	TRBJ1-2	-	few	TRBV5-5	TGTGCCAGCAGCTTGGCGACAGGACTTACTGGCTATGGCTACACCTTC	CASSLATGLTGYGYTF
14	TRBJ1-1	-	few	TRBV7-2	TGTGCCAGCAGCTTAGGTCCGGTGAACACTGAAGCTTTCTTT	CASSLGPVNTEAFF
13	TRBJ2-1	-	many	TRBV30	TGTGCCTGGAGTGTACGACAGTACAATGAGCAGTTCTTC	CAWSVRQYNEQFF
13	TRBJ2-7	-	medium-sized	TRBV27	TGTGCCAGCAGTTCGTCCGCTTGGCGGGAGCAGTACTTC	CASSSSAWREQYF
16	TRBJ2-1	-	many	TRBV7-9	TGTGCCAGCAGCCTTTTAGGGGGAGGGCCCTACAATGAGCAGTTCTTC	CASSLLGGGPYNEQFF
15	TRBJ2-4	-	few	TRBV19	TGTGCCAGTAGCGCGCGGTGGACGGCCAAAAACATTCAGTACTTC	CASSARWTAKNIQYF
13	TRBJ1-2	-	many	TRBV3-1	TGTGCCAGCAGCCAAGCGGAAAACTATGGCTACACCTTC	CASSQAENYGYTF
15	TRBJ2-1	TRBD2	few	TRBV7-9	TGTGCCAGCACCATCCCTAGCGGTATCTTCAATGAGCAGTTCTTC	CASTIPSGIFNEQFF
15	TRBJ2-1	-	-	TRBV4-1	TGCGCCAGCAGCCAAACCAGCCGGGATAGTAGTGAGCAGTTCTTC	CASSQTSRDSSEQFF
13	TRBJ2-7	TRBD1	-	TRBV12-3/TRBV12-4	TGTGCCAGCACCAGACAGGGGGCGTACGAGCAGTACTTC	CASTRQGAYEQYF
13	TRBJ2-2	-	many	TRBV20-1	TGCAGTGCTAGAGCGGGGATGTCCGGGGAGCTGTTTTTT	CSARAGMSGELFF
14	TRBJ2-6	-	many	TRBV6-5	TGTGCCAGCAGTTACGGGGGGGGGGCCAACGTCCTGACTTTC	CASSYGGGANVLTF
20	TRBJ2-5	TRBD1	-	TRBV20-1	TGCAGTGCTAGAGATCTGGCACAGGGGGCTCCTTTTCAGTACCAAGAGACCCAGTACTTC	CSARDLAQGAPFQYQETQYF
16	TRBJ2-3	TRBD2	few	TRBV29-1	TGCAGCGTTGAGAGCGCTAGCGGGAGTCGGGCAGATACGCAGTATTTT	CSVESASGSRADTQYF
18	TRBJ2-3	TRBD1	few	TRBV7-2	TGTGCCAGCAGCTTATCAATTGGGACAGCCCGGCCCACAGATACGCAGTATTTT	CASSLSIGTARPTDTQYF
16	TRBJ2-3	TRBD2	few	TRBV14	TGTGCCAGCAGCCAACTAGCGGGAGGTAGCACAGATACGCAGTATTTT	CASSQLAGGSTDTQYF
17	TRBJ1-2	-	few	TRBV5-1	TGCGCCAGCAGCTTGTTTACAAGGCCGGACCCAAACTATGGCTACACCTTC	CASSLFTRPDPNYGYTF
12	TRBJ2-3	-	-	TRBV19	TGTGCCAGTAGTGCCGACACAGATACGCAGTATTTT	CASSADTDTQYF
16	TRBJ1-3	-	-	TRBV6-1	TGTGCCAGCAGTGCAGCCGGGATCGGGTATGGAAACACCATATATTTT	CASSAAGIGYGNTIYF
13	TRBJ1-4	-	many	TRBV29-1	TGCAGCGCGGCCAGGGGCGCCGGTGAAAAACTGTTTTTT	CSAARGAGEKLFF
16	TRBJ1-2	-	-	TRBV4-1	TGCGCCAGCAGCCAAGGTTCGAGGGGCCCATTGGGTGGCTACACCTTC	CASSQGSRGPLGGYTF
14	TRBJ2-3	-	many	TRBV6-2/TRBV6-3	TGTGCCAGCAGTAAGGACAGACTCACAGATACGCAGTATTTT	CASSKDRLTDTQYF
12	TRBJ1-5	-	many	TRBV5-6	TGTGCCAGCAGTTATGGGCGGCAGCCCCAGCATTTT	CASSYGRQPQHF
18	TRBJ2-7	-	-	TRBV7-2	TGTGCCAGCAGCTTCAAAGGGACCGCAACGGGAAACTCCTACGAGCAGTACTTC	CASSFKGTATGNSYEQYF
14	TRBJ2-7	TRBD1	-	TRBV4-2	TGTGCCAGCAGCCATGTACAACAGGGGGCGGATCAGTACTTC	CASSHVQQGADQYF
13	TRBJ2-2	-	few	TRBV29-1	TGCAGCGGCCGGGACTCCGGTCCCGGGGAGCTGTTTTTT	CSGRDSGPGELFF
18	TRBJ2-5	TRBD2	-	TRBV6-5	TGTGCCAGCAGTTACTCCCCTAGCGGCTATGCCTTCCAAGAGACCCAGTACTTC	CASSYSPSGYAFQETQYF
12	TRBJ2-3	-	-	TRBV29-1	TGCAGCGTGGGGGTGGGGACAGATACGCAGTATTTT	CSVGVGTDTQYF
16	TRBJ2-1	-	many	TRBV7-2	TGTGCCAGCAGCTGGGGAACAGGCGGGCCTTACAATGAGCAGTTCTTC	CASSWGTGGPYNEQFF
17	TRBJ2-5	TRBD2	few	TRBV4-2	TGTGCCAGCAGCCAAGATTCGGGACTAGCGGCGGGGGAGACCCAGTACTTC	CASSQDSGLAAGETQYF
14	TRBJ2-1	TRBD2	-	TRBV5-1	TGCGCCAGCAGCTTCAGCGGGAGTATCAATGAGCAGTTCTTC	CASSFSGSINEQFF
15	TRBJ1-5	TRBD1	many	TRBV12-3/TRBV12-4	TGTGCCAGCAGTCCGAACGGACAGGGACAGCAGCCCCAGCATTTT	CASSPNGQGQQPQHF
14	TRBJ1-2	-	many	TRBV5-6	TGTGCCAGCAGCGGGAGGAACGAGGGCTATGGCTACACCTTC	CASSGRNEGYGYTF
17	TRBJ2-5	TRBD2	many	TRBV12-5	TGTGCTAGTGGTGAATATTTAGGGGCGGGAGGGCCAGAGACCCAGTACTTC	CASGEYLGAGGPETQYF
16	TRBJ2-7	-	many	TRBV10-3	TGTGCCATCAGTGAGTCGGACAGCTATGATCCCTACGAGCAGTACTTC	CAISESDSYDPYEQYF
16	TRBJ2-3	TRBD1	-	TRBV6-2/TRBV6-3	TGTGCCAGCAGCACCACCGGGACAGGGTTCCCAGATACGCAGTATTTT	CASSTTGTGFPDTQYF
18	TRBJ2-6	-	many	TRBV7-2	TGTGCCAGCAGCTTAGGAACCCGACTCCACTCTGGGGCCAACGTCCTGACTTTC	CASSLGTRLHSGANVLTF
16	TRBJ2-7	TRBD1	many	TRBV5-1	TGCGCCAGCAGCTTGGGAGGCGGACAGGGGCCTTACGAGCAGTACTTC	CASSLGGGQGPYEQYF